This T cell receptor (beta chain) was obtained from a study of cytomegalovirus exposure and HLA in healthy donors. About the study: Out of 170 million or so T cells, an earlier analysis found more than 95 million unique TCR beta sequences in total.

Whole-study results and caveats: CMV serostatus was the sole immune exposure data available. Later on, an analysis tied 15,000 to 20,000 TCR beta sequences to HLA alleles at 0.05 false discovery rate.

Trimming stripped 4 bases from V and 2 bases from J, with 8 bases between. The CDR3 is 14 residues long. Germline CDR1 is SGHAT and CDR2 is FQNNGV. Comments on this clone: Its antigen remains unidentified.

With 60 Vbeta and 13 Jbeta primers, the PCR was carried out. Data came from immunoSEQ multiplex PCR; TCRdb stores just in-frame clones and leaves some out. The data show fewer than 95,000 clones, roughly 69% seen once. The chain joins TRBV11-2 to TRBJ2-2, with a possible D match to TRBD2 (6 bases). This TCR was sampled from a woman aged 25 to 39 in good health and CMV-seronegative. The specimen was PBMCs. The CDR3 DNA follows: TGTGCCAGCAGCTGGCGGGGCAACACCGGGGAGCTGTTTTTT. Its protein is CASSWRGNTGELFF.